This T cell receptor (beta chain) was identified during a study of radiotherapy plus CTLA-4 blockade in lung cancer. Data came from immunoSEQ multiplex PCR; TCRdb stores just in-frame clones and leaves some out. The data show about 73,000 clones, around 87% seen once. As for this clone: No antigen is known for it.

In chemo-refractory metastatic non-small-cell lung cancer, patients got ipilimumab CTLA-4 blockade together with focal radiation. General study results and limits: Radiotherapy with ipilimumab was followed by blood expansion of tumor-derived clones. Response, reportedly, was best predicted by interferon-beta along with early blood T cell clone dynamics.

The CDR3 length is 14 residues. Germline CDR1 and CDR2: MNHEY and SMNVEV (reference sequence). Trimming removed 2 bases at V and 2 bases at J, with 10 bases between. The chain combines TRBV27 with TRBJ2-7; TRBD1 or TRBD2 may be the D gene (5 bases each). The material sequenced was peripheral blood, taken from a patient treated with radiotherapy plus ipilimumab. The sequence was obtained from a human donor with non-small cell lung cancer that progressed on radiotherapy plus ipilimumab. The CDR3, as DNA: TGTGCCAGCAGTTTAAAGGGACCTCCCTACGAGCAGTACTTC. This translates into CASSLKGPPYEQYF.